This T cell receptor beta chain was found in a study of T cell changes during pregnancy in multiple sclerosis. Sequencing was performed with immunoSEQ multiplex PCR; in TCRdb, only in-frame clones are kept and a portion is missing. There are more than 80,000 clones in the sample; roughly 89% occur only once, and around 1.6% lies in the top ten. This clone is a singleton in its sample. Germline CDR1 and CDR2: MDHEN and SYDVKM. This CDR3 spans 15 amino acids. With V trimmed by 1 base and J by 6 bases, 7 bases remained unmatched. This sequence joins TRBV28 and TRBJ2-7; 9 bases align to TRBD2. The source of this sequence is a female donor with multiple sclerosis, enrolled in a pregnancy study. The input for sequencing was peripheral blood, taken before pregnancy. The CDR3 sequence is CASSLLREGRVEQYF. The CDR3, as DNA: TGTGCCAGCAGTTTATTGCGGGAGGGCCGGGTCGAGCAGTACTTC.